The present TCR beta chain was sequenced within a study of blood T cell repertoires in COVID-19. Germline-derived CDR1 and CDR2 are SGHTA and FQGNSA. V lost 5 bases and J 8 bases, leaving 12 bases between the germline ends. The CDR3 has 12 residues. In the authors' methods: Reference gene primer amplification yielded estimated nucleated cell counts. Assay: immunoSEQ multiplex PCR; the TCRdb copy retains only in-frame clones and omits some. The DNA was the basis for D and trimming; V, J and clone size are from that table. The table lists 200,000 or so clones, approximately 86% of them singletons. The sample consisted of peripheral blood. The rearrangement joins TRBV7-2 to TRBJ1-1; D is possibly TRBD1 (5 bases). The TCR originated in a man aged 70 or older with active or convalescent COVID-19. The CDR3 DNA sequence: TGTGCCAGCAGCCCTACAGGTGGAGAAGCTTTCTTT. Protein: CASSPTGGEAFF.